Below, 28 T cell receptor beta chains from the same sample are listed, as sequenced in a study of T cells in Graves' hyperthyroidism and ophthalmopathy. Amplified TCR beta CDR3 regions came from RNA transcripts. Researchers ran a first-round RT-PCR on the TCR CDR3 using the HTBI primer set. TCRdb independently ran MiXCR on the multiplex PCR reads; one entry per CDR3 protein. The table records 600,000 to 650,000 distinct CDR3 sequences, roughly 17% of them present only once. Sequencing input: blood. These receptors originate from a young woman with Graves' hyperthyroidism.

There are many counts of this clonotype. The genes are TRBV2 and TRBJ2-3, with a possible D match to TRBD2 (5 bases). V lost 11 bases and J lost 2, with 14 bases in between. CDR1 SNHLY and CDR2 FYNNEI come from the germline V gene. The CDR3 is 13 residues long. The chain's CDR3 is CARRGAATDTQYF. In nucleotides, the CDR3 is TGTGCCCGCCGGGGAGCGGCCACAGATACGCAGTATTTT.

This clonotype has just a few counts. The chain uses TRBV5-1 and TRBJ2-1; D gene unclear. Germline lookup yields CDR1 SGHRS and CDR2 YFSETQ. The CDR3 has 14 amino acids. Trimming removed 3 bases from V and 5 bases from J, with 12 bases in between. CDR3 loop: CASSWERPNNEQFF. CDR3 sequence (DNA): TGCGCCAGCAGCTGGGAAAGGCCAAACAATGAGCAGTTCTTC.

The table lists this clonotype with many counts. V usage is TRBV28 and J usage is TRBJ2-7; D may be TRBD1 (5 bases). The CDR3 runs 16 residues. Germline CDR1 is MDHEN and CDR2 is SYDVKM. The V and J ends lost 6 bases and 5 bases respectively, with 23 bases between them. The CDR3 here is CASRVRGRGILHEQYF. The CDR3 DNA sequence: TGTGCCAGCAGGGTCCGAGGTAGGGGAATCTTGCACGAGCAGTACTTC.

In this sample, this clonotype turned up many times. This chain connects TRBV15 to TRBJ2-7; D might be TRBD2 (6 bases). The CDR3 totals 17 residues. V was cut by 0 bases and J by 0 bases, with 15 bases left in between. Germline V gene data show CDR1 as LNHNV and CDR2 as YYDKDF (reference sequence). DNA of the CDR3: TGTGCCACCAGCAGAGACGCGGGGTCGCAGGGCTCCTACGAGCAGTACTTC. Encoded protein: CATSRDAGSQGSYEQYF.

This clonotype was observed many times. The chain uses TRBV7-9 and TRBJ1-1; D call uncertain. Germline CDR1 SEHNR, CDR2 FQNEAQ (reference sequence). This CDR3 contains 16 residues. Trimming removed 4 bases from V and 1 base from J, with 16 bases in between. Here the CDR3 reads CASSSRERAQNTEAFF. The CDR3 DNA reads TGTGCCAGCAGCTCGAGAGAACGGGCGCAGAACACTGAAGCTTTCTTT.

This clonotype was recorded a few times. This rearrangement joins TRBV3-1 to TRBJ1-5; D may be TRBD1 (5 bases). Deletions cut 1 base from V and 6 bases from J, with 7 bases between. This CDR3 has 13 residues. Germline CDR1 and CDR2: LGHDT and YNNKEL (reference sequence). CDR3 DNA: TGTGCCAGCAGCCAAGGGGGGATTCAGCCCCAGCATTTT. Amino acid sequence: CASSQGGIQPQHF. The full variable domain, with the rest looked up from reference TRBV3-1 and TRBJ1-5, is DTAVSQTPKYLVTQMGNDKSIKCEQNLGHDTMYWYKQDSKKFLKIMFSYNNKELIINETVPNRFSPKSPDKAHLNLHINSLELGDSAVYFCASSQGGIQPQHFGDGTRLSIL.

In this sample, this clonotype turned up many times. The genes are TRBV7-6 and TRBJ2-3; the D gene could be TRBD1 or TRBD2 (5 bases each). This CDR3 comprises 16 residues. Trimming removed 0 bases at V and 3 bases at J, with 13 bases between. Per germline, CDR1 SGHVS and CDR2 FNYEAQ. For the CDR3, the DNA is TGTGCCAGCAGCTTAGCCTTCGGGGCTGGTACAGATACGCAGTATTTT. Protein sequence: CASSLAFGAGTDTQYF.

J is TRBJ1-3 and V is TRBV14, with D unclear. Germline V CDR1 and CDR2: SGHDN, FVKESK. V dropped 7 bases and J dropped 2 bases, with 6 bases sitting between them. The CDR3 is made up of 12 amino acids. DNA of the CDR3: TGTGCCAGCAATCGTGCTGGAAACACCATATATTTT. The encoded protein is CASNRAGNTIYF.

This clonotype has only a few counts. This could be a read error, since a much larger clone is one nucleotide away. The chain is built from TRBV7-2 and TRBJ2-1; weak D call: TRBD2 (6 bases). The CDR3 has 15 residues. Between the trimmed V and J ends, which lost 4 bases and 10 bases, there was a span of 20 bases. CDR1 and CDR2 (germline): SGHTA, FQGNSA. The CDR3 DNA sequence: TGTGCCAGCAGCTCTAATACAGTGCGGGGTTCGGAGCAGTTCTTC. Translated, it gives CASSSNTVRGSEQFF.

This clonotype has a count of ten or more. This chain joins TRBV2 and TRBJ2-3; TRBD2 aligns across 9 bases. V was pared by 6 bases and J by 0 bases, with 4 bases of the junction left unmatched. This CDR3 spans 15 amino acids. Germline V CDR1 and CDR2: SNHLY, FYNNEI. As DNA, the CDR3 is TGTGCCAGCAGGGGACTAGCATCTAGCACAGATACGCAGTATTTT. It encodes CASRGLASSTDTQYF.

Only a few counts were recorded for this clonotype. The chain carries TRBV12-3 or TRBV12-4 and TRBJ1-1; maybe TRBD1 (6 bases). The CDR3 is 16 residues long. V lost 5 bases, J lost 0 bases, and 16 bases lay in between. The DNA of the CDR3 is TGTGCCAGCAGTCCCCGGGGGGGGGCGGTGAACACTGAAGCTTTCTTT. This gives the protein CASSPRGGAVNTEAFF.

This sequence joins TRBV20-1 and TRBJ2-7; D ambiguous. With 3 bases removed from V and 4 bases from J, the gap between germline ends came to 10 bases. CDR3 size: 12 residues. From germline, CDR1 is DFQATT and CDR2 SNEGSKA (reference sequence). This CDR3 reads CSASSGGYEQYF. The CDR3 DNA follows: TGCAGTGCTAGCTCTGGTGGGTACGAGCAGTACTTC.

This clonotype was seen many times. CDR3 sequence (DNA): TGCAGTGCTGTTAGCGGGAGACTGCCCGAGCAGTACTTC. It translates to CSAVSGRLPEQYF. V is TRBV20-1 and J is TRBJ2-7; 9 bases are shared with TRBD2. The germline gives CDR1 DFQATT, CDR2 SNEGSKA (reference sequence). The CDR3 has 13 residues. The ends lost 5 bases at V and 6 bases at J; junction bases unmatched: 8.

This clonotype occurred many times. The chain combines TRBV6-1 with TRBJ1-1; D is unresolved. Germline CDR1 MNHNS, CDR2 SASEGT. The CDR3 runs to 14 residues. V was cut by 7 bases and J by 3 bases, with 15 bases left in between. The CDR3 protein is CASNLAPGDTEAFF. CDR3 DNA sequence: TGTGCCAGCAACCTCGCCCCCGGAGACACTGAAGCTTTCTTT.

The chain recombines TRBV30 with TRBJ2-2; 10 nucleotides agree with TRBD2. The CDR3 length is 14 residues. Germline V CDR1 and CDR2: GTSNPN, SVGIG (reference sequence). The V and J ends lost 3 bases and 4 bases, in that order; junction bases with no gene match: 2. CDR3 sequence reads: CAWRLAGSTGELFF. CDR3 nucleotide sequence: TGTGCCTGGAGACTAGCGGGATCCACCGGGGAGCTGTTTTTT.

This chain uses TRBV27 with TRBJ2-7, with D maybe TRBD2 (6 bases). Trimming cost V 1 base and J 6 bases, with 13 bases left between them. This CDR3 is 14 amino acids long. CDR1 and CDR2 from the germline V gene are MNHEY and SMNVEV (reference sequence). The CDR3, as DNA: TGTGCCAGCAGTTTATACACTAGCTTGGGCGAGCAGTACTTC. It translates to CASSLYTSLGEQYF.

This clonotype was seen ten or more times. The chain links TRBV12-3 or TRBV12-4 to TRBJ2-3; TRBD2 agrees at 11 bases. Losses at the gene ends were 6 bases for V and 9 bases for J; bases not matched to a gene: 8. The CDR3 loop spans 14 amino acids. The CDR3 DNA reads TGTGCCAGCAGATCTAGCGGGAGGCCCTTAACGCAGTATTTT. This translates into CASRSSGRPLTQYF.

This clonotype has a count of ten or more. The chain links TRBV18 to TRBJ1-1; D not resolved. The CDR3 has 11 amino acids. Germline V gene data show CDR1 as KGHSH and CDR2 as LQKENI. The germline V and J ends were trimmed by 4 bases and 3 bases, with 3 bases remaining between them. The CDR3: CASSRYTEAFF. The DNA of the CDR3 is TGTGCCAGCTCACGCTACACTGAAGCTTTCTTT.

The J gene is TRBJ2-1, the V gene TRBV12-3 or TRBV12-4; 10 nucleotides align to TRBD2. The length of the CDR3 is 15 residues. V was clipped by 1 base and J by 7 bases; unmatched bases: 4. The CDR3 DNA is TGTGCCAGCAGTTTAGATCTAGCGGGAGCGAATGAGCAGTTCTTC. Its protein product is CASSLDLAGANEQFF.

The sample holds a few counts of this clonotype. DNA of the CDR3: TGCAGTGCTAGAGACCTCTTGTTACCCACCGGGGAGCTGTTTTTT. Translated: CSARDLLLPTGELFF. The chain joins TRBV20-1 to TRBJ2-2; D uncertain. Germline V gives CDR1 DFQATT, CDR2 SNEGSKA (reference sequence). V was shortened by 0 bases and J by 4 bases, with 12 bases between the two germline ends. This CDR3 contains 15 residues.

For this clonotype: This may be a read error: a much more frequent sequence differs by one nucleotide. The chain has TRBV11-3 and TRBJ2-1; TRBD2 matches at 11 bases. CDR1 is SGHNT, CDR2 YENEEA, per germline. This CDR3 contains 16 residues. The CDR3 coding sequence is TGTGCCAGCAGCTTACGGCTAGCGGGAGGAGACAATGAGCAGTCCTTC. It specifies CASSLRLAGGDNEQSF.

As to this clonotype: A much larger clone is a single base away; this may be a read error. The chain couples TRBV2 to TRBJ2-6; D is possibly TRBD2 (5 bases). The germline gives CDR1 SNHLY, CDR2 FYNNEI. V lost 6 bases to trimming and J lost 4 bases, with 22 bases between them. The CDR3 extends over 18 amino acids. CDR3 sequence (DNA): TGTGCCAGCAGCCGAGAGACTGCGGGTTTGAGCGGGGCCAACGTCCTGACTTTC. It yields the protein CASSRETAGLSGANVLTF.

This clonotype was observed at least ten times. Germline and junction disagree at one end, which may indicate a read error. This chain uses TRBV4-1 with TRBJ2-7; D possibly corresponds to TRBD1 (7 bases). The germline V gene encodes CDR1 MGHRA and CDR2 YSYEKL. There are 13 residues in the CDR3. CDR3 region: CASSQGGGYEQYF. CDR3 DNA sequence: TGTGCCAGCAGCCAGGGGGGAGGCTACGAGCAGTACTTC.

The CDR3 region is CSAKRQAEAFF. As DNA, the CDR3 is TGCAGTGCGAAACGACAGGCAGAAGCTTTCTTT. The chain links TRBV20-1 to TRBJ1-1; possibly TRBD1 for D (6 bases). The germline CDR1 and CDR2 sequences are DFQATT and SNEGSKA (reference sequence). V was trimmed by 6 bases and J by 8 bases, leaving 13 bases between them. The CDR3 is 11 residues long.

The V gene is TRBV13, the J gene TRBJ2-5; D is unresolved. CDR1 is PRHDT, CDR2 FYEKMQ, per germline (reference sequence). V was pared by 10 bases and J by 2 bases, with 8 bases between. This CDR3 region has 11 residues. CDR3 nucleotides: TGTGCCACCAAGGAGCAAGAGACCCAGTACTTC. Translated: CATKEQETQYF.

This clonotype was seen a few times. The V gene is TRBV5-8, the J gene TRBJ1-1; D not certain. Germline V gives CDR1 SGHTS, CDR2 YDEGEE. The germline V and J ends were trimmed by 0 bases and 2 bases, with 17 bases remaining between them. This CDR3 spans 17 amino acids. The DNA for the CDR3 is TGTGCCAGCAGCTTGGTGGGTTTTAGCACCTCAAACACTGAAGCTTTCTTT. Translated, it gives CASSLVGFSTSNTEAFF.

This clonotype has ten or more counts. The V and J genes are TRBV2 and TRBJ1-1, with D possibly being TRBD1 (6 bases). The CDR3 has 15 amino acids. Per the germline V gene, CDR1 is SNHLY and CDR2 is FYNNEI. V lost 6 bases and J 1 base, leaving 15 bases between the germline ends. The CDR3 here is CASRSQGQPNTEAFF. The CDR3 nucleotides read TGTGCCAGCAGATCCCAGGGGCAACCGAACACTGAAGCTTTCTTT.

The gene calls are TRBV2 and TRBJ2-1; 8 nucleotides agree with TRBD2. Germline CDR1 reads SNHLY; CDR2 reads FYNNEI. This CDR3 region has 13 residues. J was trimmed by 7 bases and V by 6 bases; bases with no gene match: 5. CDR3 in amino acids: CASRVAGWNEQFF. The CDR3 DNA follows: TGTGCCAGCAGGGTAGCGGGATGGAATGAGCAGTTCTTC. Complete variable domain (other parts from reference TRBV2 and TRBJ2-1): EPEVTQTPSHQVTQMGQEVILRCVPISNHLYFYWYRQILGQKVEFLVSFYNNEISEKSEIFDDQFSVERPDGSNFTLKIRSTKLEDSAMYFCASRVAGWNEQFFGPGTRLTVL.